This entry lists 12 T cell receptor beta chains sequenced from one sample in a study of cytotoxic CD8 clonotypes in ibrutinib-treated CLL. Sequencing used immunoSEQ multiplex PCR; TCRdb keeps in-frame clones, though not all of them. The table shows around 130,000 clones, with roughly 80% occurring only once. Specimen: PBMCs, collected after 24 months of ibrutinib treatment. The receptors were sampled from a human donor with chronic lymphocytic leukemia.

This chain links TRBV19 with TRBJ1-2, with D perhaps matching TRBD1 (5 bases). Germline loops: CDR1 LNHDA, CDR2 SQIVND (reference sequence). V was pared by 4 bases and J by 4 bases, with 19 bases between. CDR3 size: 16 residues. DNA of the CDR3: TGTGCCAGTAGTACCACCGGGGGGATGGGTGGCTATGGCTACACCTTC. Its protein product is CASSTTGGMGGYGYTF. Variable domain in full (rest from reference TRBV19 and TRBJ1-2): DGGITQSPKYLFRKEGQNVTLSCEQNLNHDAMYWYRQDPGQGLRLIYYSQIVNDFQKGDIAEGYSVSREKKESFPLTVTSAQKNPTAFYLCASSTTGGMGGYGYTFGSGTRLTVV.

V and J are TRBV12-5 and TRBJ1-1; D gene unclear. This CDR3 region has 11 residues. Trimming removed 7 bases at V and 0 bases at J, with 3 bases between. Looked up from germline, CDR1 is LGHNT and CDR2 is FRNRAP. This CDR3 is CASALNTEAFF. The DNA of the CDR3 is TGTGCTAGTGCCTTGAACACTGAAGCTTTCTTT. Variable domain in full (rest from reference TRBV12-5 and TRBJ1-1): DARVTQTPRHKVTEMGQEVTMRCQPILGHNTVFWYRQTMMQGLELLAYFRNRAPLDDSGMPKDRFSAEMPDATLATLKIQPSEPRDSAVYFCASALNTEAFFGQGTRLTVV.

The V gene is TRBV28, the J gene TRBJ1-1; D not certain. Per germline, CDR1 MDHEN and CDR2 SYDVKM. With 3 bases removed from V and 5 bases from J, the gap between germline ends came to 10 bases. This CDR3 spans 13 amino acids. In nucleotides, the CDR3 is TGTGCCAGCAGTTTGATTCCCGGGACTGAAGCTTTCTTT. Encoded protein: CASSLIPGTEAFF.

The rearrangement joins TRBV9 to TRBJ1-6; 8 positions agree with TRBD1. Germline assignment: CDR1 SGDLS and CDR2 YYNGEE. V gave up 5 bases and J gave up 3 bases; unmatched junction bases: 7. This CDR3 has 16 amino acids. The CDR3 DNA reads TGTGCCAGCAGACCCAAAGGACAGGGCTATAATTCACCCCTCCACTTT. Protein product: CASRPKGQGYNSPLHF.

The V call is TRBV11-3, the J call TRBJ1-6; the D is unclear. Trimming shortened V by 5 bases and J by 2 bases, and 7 bases separated the two germline ends. The CDR3 extends over 14 amino acids. Germline V gene lookup returns CDR1 SGHNT and CDR2 YENEEA. CDR3 nucleotides: TGTGCCAGCAGCAGAGATGCCTATAATTCACCCCTCCACTTT. Translation: CASSRDAYNSPLHF. Using reference TRBV11-3 and TRBJ1-6 for the parts outside the CDR3, the full variable domain is EAGVVQSPRYKIIEKKQPVAFWCNPISGHNTLYWYLQNLGQGPELLIRYENEEAVDDSQLPKDRFSAERLKGVDSTLKIQPAELGDSAVYLCASSRDAYNSPLHFGNGTRLTVT.

V is TRBV7-9 and J is TRBJ1-2; unclear D gene. Germline CDR1 is SEHNR and CDR2 is FQNEAQ (reference sequence). Trimming took off 1 base at V and 0 bases at J, with 6 bases between the two ends. There are 14 residues in the CDR3. The CDR3 is CASSLDGANYGYTF. In DNA, the CDR3 is TGTGCCAGCAGCTTAGATGGGGCTAACTATGGCTACACCTTC.

This clone showed up just once. The rearrangement joins TRBV6-1 to TRBJ2-7; 9 bases line up with TRBD1. With V trimmed by 4 bases and J by 5 bases, 12 bases remained unmatched. The CDR3 is 16 residues long. Germline assignment: CDR1 MNHNS and CDR2 SASEGT. The CDR3 sequence: CASSGFRTGVPHEQYF. CDR3 in DNA: TGTGCCAGCAGTGGATTTAGGACAGGGGTTCCCCACGAGCAGTACTTC.

The chain combines TRBV30 with TRBJ2-3, with no clear D. V gave up 1 base and J gave up 1 base, with 6 bases separating them. Germline V gene data show CDR1 as GTSNPN and CDR2 as SVGIG (reference sequence). CDR3 length equals 13 residues. CDR3: CAWSAPGTDTQYF. In nucleotides, the CDR3 is TGTGCCTGGAGTGCCCCCGGCACAGATACGCAGTATTTT.

This clone has a single count. This chain joins TRBV6-6 and TRBJ1-2; D unresolved. This CDR3 is 13 amino acids long. Trimming cost V 5 bases and J 0 bases, with 7 bases left between them. Germline assignment: CDR1 MNHNY and CDR2 SVGAGI (reference sequence). Here the CDR3 reads CASSRDSNYGYTF. DNA for the CDR3: TGTGCCAGCAGTAGGGATTCTAACTATGGCTACACCTTC.

V gene TRBV29-1 combines with J gene TRBJ2-7, with unresolved D. Trimming took 4 bases from V and 0 from J, leaving 10 bases between them. CDR3 length: 13 amino acids. Germline values: CDR1 SQVTM, CDR2 ANQGSEA. The CDR3: CSVAGRSSYEQYF. For the CDR3, the DNA is TGCAGCGTTGCCGGCCGGAGCTCCTACGAGCAGTACTTC.

V usage is TRBV5-1 and J usage is TRBJ2-4, with D unclear. The CDR3 consists of 14 residues. Between the trimmed V and J ends, which lost 3 bases and 2 bases, there was a span of 9 bases. CDR1 and CDR2 (germline): SGHRS, YFSETQ. The CDR3 reads CASSSGVTKNIQYF. In nucleotides, the CDR3 is TGCGCCAGCAGCTCTGGGGTCACCAAAAACATTCAGTACTTC.

The CDR3 sequence: CASSEQPGTYSNQPQHF. In nucleotides, the CDR3 is TGTGCCAGCAGTGAGCAGCCAGGAACTTATAGCAATCAGCCCCAGCATTTT. V is TRBV6-1 and J is TRBJ1-5; D is unresolved. This CDR3 comprises 17 residues. In germline, CDR1 is MNHNS, CDR2 SASEGT. V lost 3 bases, J lost 0 bases, and 15 bases lay in between.